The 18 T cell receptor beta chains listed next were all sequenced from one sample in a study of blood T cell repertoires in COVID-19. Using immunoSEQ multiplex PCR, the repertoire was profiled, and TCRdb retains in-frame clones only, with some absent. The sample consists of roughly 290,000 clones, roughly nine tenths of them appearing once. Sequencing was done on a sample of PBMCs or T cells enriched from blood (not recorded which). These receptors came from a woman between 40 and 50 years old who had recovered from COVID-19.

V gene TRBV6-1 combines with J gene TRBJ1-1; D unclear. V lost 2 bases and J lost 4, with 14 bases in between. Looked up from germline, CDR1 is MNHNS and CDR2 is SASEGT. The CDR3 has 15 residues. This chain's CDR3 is CASSEQAAFVTEAFF. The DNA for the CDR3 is TGTGCCAGCAGTGAACAGGCCGCTTTCGTCACTGAAGCTTTCTTT.

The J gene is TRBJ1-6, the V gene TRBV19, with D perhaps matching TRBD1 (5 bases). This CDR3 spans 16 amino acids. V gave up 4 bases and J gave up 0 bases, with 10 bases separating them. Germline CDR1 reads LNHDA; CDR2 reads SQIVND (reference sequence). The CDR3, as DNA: TGTGCCAGTAGTACCGGCGGGGGCTCCTATAATTCACCCCTCCACTTT. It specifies CASSTGGGSYNSPLHF.

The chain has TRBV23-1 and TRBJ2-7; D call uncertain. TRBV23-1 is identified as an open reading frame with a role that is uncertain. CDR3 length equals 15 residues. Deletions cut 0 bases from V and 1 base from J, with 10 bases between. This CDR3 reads CASSQSLTHSYEQYF. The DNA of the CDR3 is TGCGCCAGCAGTCAATCGCTGACTCATTCCTACGAGCAGTACTTC.

Here the CDR3 reads CASSHPDRANTEAFF. CDR3 in DNA: TGTGCCAGCAGCCACCCCGACAGGGCGAACACTGAAGCTTTCTTT. The J gene is TRBJ1-1, the V gene TRBV4-2, with 7 positions matching TRBD1. Germline V lookup: CDR1 LGHNA, CDR2 YNFKEQ. This CDR3 is 15 amino acids long. The V and J ends lost 3 bases and 1 base, in that order; junction bases with no gene match: 5.

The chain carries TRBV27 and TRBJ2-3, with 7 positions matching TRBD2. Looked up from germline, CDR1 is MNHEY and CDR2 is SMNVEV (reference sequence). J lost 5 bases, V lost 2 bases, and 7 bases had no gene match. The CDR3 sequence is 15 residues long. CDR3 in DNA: TGTGCCAGCAGTTTAGTGGCGGGAGTAATAGATACGCAGTATTTT. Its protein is CASSLVAGVIDTQYF.

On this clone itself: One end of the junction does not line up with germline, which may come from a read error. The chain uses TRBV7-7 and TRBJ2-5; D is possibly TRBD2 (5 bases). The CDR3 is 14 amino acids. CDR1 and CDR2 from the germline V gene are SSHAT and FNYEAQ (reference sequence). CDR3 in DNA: TGTGCTAGCAGCCCGGCCGGAGGTGGGGAGACCCAGTACTTC. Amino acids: CASSPAGGGETQYF.

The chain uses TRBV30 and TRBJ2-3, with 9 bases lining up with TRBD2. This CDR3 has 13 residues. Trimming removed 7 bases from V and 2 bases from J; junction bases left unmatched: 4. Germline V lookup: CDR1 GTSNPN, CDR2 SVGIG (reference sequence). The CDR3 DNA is TGTGCCTCCGCGGGGGGGCTCACAGATACGCAGTATTTT. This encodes CASAGGLTDTQYF.

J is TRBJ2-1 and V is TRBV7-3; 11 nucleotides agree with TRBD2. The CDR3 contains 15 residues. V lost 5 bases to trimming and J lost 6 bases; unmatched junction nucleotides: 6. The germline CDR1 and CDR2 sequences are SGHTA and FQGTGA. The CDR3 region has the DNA TGTGCCAGCAGCCCCGGACTAGCGGGTCTCAATGAGCAGTTCTTC. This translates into CASSPGLAGLNEQFF.

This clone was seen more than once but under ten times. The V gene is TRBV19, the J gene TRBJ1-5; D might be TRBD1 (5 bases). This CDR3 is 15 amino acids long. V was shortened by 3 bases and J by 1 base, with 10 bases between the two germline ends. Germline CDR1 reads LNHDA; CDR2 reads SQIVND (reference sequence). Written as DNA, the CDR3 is TGTGCCAGTAGTATCAGGGATGGGAGCAATCAGCCCCAGCATTTT. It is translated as CASSIRDGSNQPQHF.

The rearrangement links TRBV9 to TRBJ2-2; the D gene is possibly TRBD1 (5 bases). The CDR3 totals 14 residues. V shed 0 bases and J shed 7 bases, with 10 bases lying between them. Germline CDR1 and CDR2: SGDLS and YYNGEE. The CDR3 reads CASSVEGSFGELFF. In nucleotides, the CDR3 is TGTGCCAGCAGCGTAGAGGGGTCCTTCGGGGAGCTGTTTTTT.

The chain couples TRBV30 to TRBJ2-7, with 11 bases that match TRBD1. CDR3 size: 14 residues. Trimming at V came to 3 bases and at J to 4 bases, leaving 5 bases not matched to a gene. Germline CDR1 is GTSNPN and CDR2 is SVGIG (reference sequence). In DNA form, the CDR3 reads TGTGCCTGGAGCGCCGGGACAGGGGGATACGAGCAGTACTTC. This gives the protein CAWSAGTGGYEQYF.

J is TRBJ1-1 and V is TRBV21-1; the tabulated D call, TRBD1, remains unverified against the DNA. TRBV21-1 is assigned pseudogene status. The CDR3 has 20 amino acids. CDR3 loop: CASIGRQGVLVDRMNTEAFF. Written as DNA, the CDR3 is TGTGCCAGCATAGGGAGGCAGGGGGTCTTGGTTGATAGGATGAACACTGAAGCTTTCTTT.

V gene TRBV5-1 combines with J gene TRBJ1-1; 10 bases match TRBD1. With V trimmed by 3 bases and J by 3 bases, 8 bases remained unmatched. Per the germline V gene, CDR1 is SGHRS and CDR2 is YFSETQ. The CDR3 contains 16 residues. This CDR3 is CASSSGQGKGYTEAFF. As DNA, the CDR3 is TGCGCCAGCAGCTCGGGACAGGGGAAAGGGTACACTGAAGCTTTCTTT.

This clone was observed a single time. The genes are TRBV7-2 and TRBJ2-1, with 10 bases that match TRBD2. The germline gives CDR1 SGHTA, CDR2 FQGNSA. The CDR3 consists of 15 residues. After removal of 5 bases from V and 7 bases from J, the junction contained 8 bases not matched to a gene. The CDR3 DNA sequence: TGTGCCAGCAGCGTTACTAGCGGGATCGGAAATGAGCAGTTCTTC. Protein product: CASSVTSGIGNEQFF. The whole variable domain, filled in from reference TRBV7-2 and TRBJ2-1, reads GAGVSQSPSNKVTEKGKDVELRCDPISGHTALYWYRQSLGQGLEFLIYFQGNSAPDKSGLPSDRFSAERTGGSVSTLTIQRTQQEDSAVYLCASSVTSGIGNEQFFGPGTRLTVL.

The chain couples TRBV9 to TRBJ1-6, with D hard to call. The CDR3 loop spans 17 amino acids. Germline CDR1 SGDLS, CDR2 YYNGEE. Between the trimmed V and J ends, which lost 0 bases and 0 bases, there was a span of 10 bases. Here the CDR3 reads CASSVGPLSSYNSPLHF. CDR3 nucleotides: TGTGCCAGCAGCGTAGGCCCTCTCAGCTCCTATAATTCACCCCTCCACTTT.

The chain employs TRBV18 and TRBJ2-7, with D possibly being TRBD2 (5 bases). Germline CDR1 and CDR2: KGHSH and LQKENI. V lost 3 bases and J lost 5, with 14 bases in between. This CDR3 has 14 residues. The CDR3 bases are TGTGCCAGCTCACCTTACGGGAAGGAAGACGAGCAGTACTTC. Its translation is CASSPYGKEDEQYF.

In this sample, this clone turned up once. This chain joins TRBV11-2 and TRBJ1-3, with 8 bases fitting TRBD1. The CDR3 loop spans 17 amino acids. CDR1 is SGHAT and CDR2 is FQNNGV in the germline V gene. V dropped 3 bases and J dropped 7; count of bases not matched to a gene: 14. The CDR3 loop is CASSLTTGTGGYNTIYF. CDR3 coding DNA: TGTGCCAGCAGCTTGACCACGGGGACAGGCGGGTACAACACCATATATTTT.

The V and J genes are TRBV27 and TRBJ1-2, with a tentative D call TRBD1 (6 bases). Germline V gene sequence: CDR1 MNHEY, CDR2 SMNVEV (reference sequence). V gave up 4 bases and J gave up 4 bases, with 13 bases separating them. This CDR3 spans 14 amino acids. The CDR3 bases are TGTGCCAGCAGTTCAAACCGGGACACCTATGGCTACACCTTC. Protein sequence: CASSSNRDTYGYTF.